The 16 T cell receptor beta chains listed next were all sequenced from one sample in a study of cytomegalovirus exposure and HLA in healthy donors. It was with 60 Vbeta and 13 Jbeta primers that the PCR ran. TCRdb's table, derived via immunoSEQ multiplex PCR, lists solely in-frame clones and lacks some. The repertoire holds 85,000 to 95,000 clones, with roughly three fifths as singletons. Sequencing was performed on PBMCs. These receptors originate from a woman aged 25 to 45 in good health and CMV-seronegative.

The genes are TRBV9 and TRBJ2-7; 10 bases match TRBD2. In germline, CDR1 is SGDLS, CDR2 YYNGEE. This CDR3 region has 14 residues. The V gene end was trimmed by 3 bases and the J gene end by 5 bases; junction bases not matched to a gene: 5. The CDR3 loop is CASSGAGGPHEQYF. The CDR3 nucleotides are TGTGCCAGCAGCGGAGCGGGAGGGCCCCACGAGCAGTACTTC.

The chain uses TRBV29-1 and TRBJ1-1; 9 bases are a match to TRBD1. The CDR3 consists of 18 residues. V lost 0 bases and J lost 3; bases outside the gene matches: 14. CDR1 and CDR2 (germline): SQVTM, ANQGSEA. Here the CDR3 DNA reads TGCAGCGTTGAAGAATTGGGACAGGGATACGGGAGGGACACTGAAGCTTTCTTT. This sequence encodes CSVEELGQGYGRDTEAFF.

The genes are TRBV7-6 and TRBJ2-7, with 10 bases that match TRBD2. Losses at the gene ends were 5 bases for V and 2 bases for J; bases not matched to a gene: 3. The CDR3 is 14 residues long. Germline lookup yields CDR1 SGHVS and CDR2 FNYEAQ. The CDR3 reads CASSPGLAAYEQYF. The CDR3 nucleotides read TGTGCCAGCAGCCCCGGACTAGCGGCCTACGAGCAGTACTTC.

The chain is built from TRBV2 and TRBJ1-1; a weak D match, TRBD1 (6 bases). The germline V gene has CDR1 SNHLY and CDR2 FYNNEI. This CDR3 spans 15 amino acids. The germline V and J ends were trimmed by 2 bases and 5 bases, with 15 bases remaining between them. This CDR3 reads CASSERGGAETEAFF. The CDR3 region has the DNA TGTGCCAGCAGTGAAAGGGGGGGCGCGGAGACTGAAGCTTTCTTT.

The chain combines TRBV2 with TRBJ2-2, with 8 positions matching TRBD1. The CDR3 loop spans 15 amino acids. Germline CDR1 is SNHLY and CDR2 is FYNNEI. The ends lost 7 bases at V and 1 base at J; junction bases unmatched: 5. CDR3 sequence (DNA): TGTGCCAGCACCCGGGACAGGCGGAACACCGGGGAGCTGTTTTTT. Protein sequence: CASTRDRRNTGELFF.

The rearrangement joins TRBV9 to TRBJ1-2, with 10 nucleotides matching TRBD1. The CDR3 runs to 16 residues. Germline trimming cut 0 bases from V and 4 bases from J; bases unmatched to any gene: 6. Germline CDR1 SGDLS, CDR2 YYNGEE. The CDR3 reads CASSVAARDRGYGYTF. The CDR3 region has the DNA TGTGCCAGCAGCGTAGCTGCCAGGGACAGGGGCTATGGCTACACCTTC.

This clone was counted a few times. The gene calls are TRBV7-2 and TRBJ1-5, with D possibly matching TRBD1 (6 bases). Trimming removed 3 bases from V and 4 bases from J, with 10 bases in between. Looked up from germline, CDR1 is SGHTA and CDR2 is FQGNSA. The CDR3 extends over 14 amino acids. The CDR3 coding sequence is TGTGCCAGCAGCTTGACAGGATCTAATCAGCCCCAGCATTTT. Translation: CASSLTGSNQPQHF.

This chain joins TRBV29-1 and TRBJ2-7, with 8 bases lining up with TRBD2. The CDR3 is 15 amino acids. Germline lookup yields CDR1 SQVTM and CDR2 ANQGSEA. The ends lost 8 bases at V and 2 bases at J; junction bases unmatched: 14. The CDR3 DNA reads TGCAGCACATTGAAGGCAAGCGGGAGCCCCTACGAGCAGTACTTC. Translating it yields CSTLKASGSPYEQYF.

The V and J genes are TRBV6-1 and TRBJ1-1; possible D gene TRBD1, 5 bases. The CDR3 is made up of 13 amino acids. The germline CDR1 and CDR2 sequences are MNHNS and SASEGT. Trimming pared 4 bases from V and 7 bases from J, leaving 13 bases between. CDR3 DNA sequence: TGTGCCAGCAGTGTACGGCAGGGTTTTGAAGCTTTCTTT. It translates to CASSVRQGFEAFF.

The genes are TRBV19 and TRBJ1-1, with unresolved D. Germline V CDR1 and CDR2: LNHDA, SQIVND (reference sequence). V gave up 7 bases and J gave up 0 bases, with 12 bases separating them. This CDR3 spans 14 amino acids. The CDR3 reads CASNSGYVNTEAFF. CDR3 bases: TGTGCCAGTAACAGCGGATACGTGAACACTGAAGCTTTCTTT.

CDR3 DNA: TGTGCCAGCAGTAGCTTTGGACTAGCGGGAGCAGGGGAGCAGTTCTTC. It translates to CASSSFGLAGAGEQFF. The chain is built from TRBV6-6 and TRBJ2-1, with 13 bases aligning to TRBD2. CDR3 size: 16 residues. Trimming at V came to 5 bases and at J to 10 bases, leaving 11 bases not matched to a gene. Germline values: CDR1 MNHNY, CDR2 SVGAGI (reference sequence).

Remarks on this clone: Additional DNA sequences in this sample encode the identical CDR3. The genes are TRBV5-1 and TRBJ1-1, with D possibly being TRBD1 (6 bases). V was shortened by 2 bases and J by 1 base, with 6 bases between the two germline ends. The CDR3 runs to 13 residues. Germline lookup yields CDR1 SGHRS and CDR2 YFSETQ. The CDR3 spells CASSLGGNTEAFF. CDR3 coding DNA: TGCGCCAGCAGCTTAGGGGGGAACACTGAAGCTTTCTTT.

CDR3 amino acids: CASSIQPGISYEQYF. CDR3 DNA: TGTGCCAGTAGTATCCAACCAGGGATCTCCTACGAGCAGTACTTC. The V call is TRBV19, the J call TRBJ2-7; maybe TRBD1 (5 bases). The CDR3 totals 15 residues. Per the germline V gene, CDR1 is LNHDA and CDR2 is SQIVND (reference sequence). The V end was cut by 3 bases, the J end by 0 bases, with 12 bases between. Combining the CDR3 with reference TRBV19 and TRBJ2-7 gives the whole variable domain DGGITQSPKYLFRKEGQNVTLSCEQNLNHDAMYWYRQDPGQGLRLIYYSQIVNDFQKGDIAEGYSVSREKKESFPLTVTSAQKNPTAFYLCASSIQPGISYEQYFGPGTRLTVT.

The V and J genes are TRBV11-2 and TRBJ2-3, with 13 bases that match TRBD2. There are 16 residues in the CDR3. Germline V gene sequence: CDR1 SGHAT, CDR2 FQNNGV. J gave up 3 bases and V 7 bases, and 7 bases lay outside the gene matches. CDR3 in amino acids: CASKGLAGLATDTQYF. CDR3 nucleotide sequence: TGTGCCAGCAAGGGACTAGCGGGGTTAGCAACAGATACGCAGTATTTT. Based on the CDR3 plus reference TRBV11-2 and TRBJ2-3, the full variable domain is EAGVAQSPRYKIIEKRQSVAFWCNPISGHATLYWYQQILGQGPKLLIQFQNNGVVDDSQLPKDRFSAERLKGVDSTLKIQPAKLEDSAVYLCASKGLAGLATDTQYFGPGTRLTVL.

This chain joins TRBV30 and TRBJ1-1; 9 bases agree with TRBD1. With V trimmed by 3 bases and J by 3 bases, 8 bases remained unmatched. This CDR3 spans 15 amino acids. The germline gives CDR1 GTSNPN, CDR2 SVGIG (reference sequence). The CDR3 DNA follows: TGTGCCTGGAGAGGCCCCCGGGACAGGGACACTGAAGCTTTCTTT. It codes for CAWRGPRDRDTEAFF.

The V and J genes are TRBV2 and TRBJ1-2; 8 positions match TRBD1. The CDR3 loop spans 15 amino acids. Losses at the gene ends were 2 bases for V and 6 bases for J; bases not matched to a gene: 8. Germline V CDR1 and CDR2: SNHLY, FYNNEI. The chain's CDR3 is CASSERPGQENGYTF. The CDR3 region has the DNA TGTGCCAGCAGTGAACGTCCGGGACAGGAGAATGGCTACACCTTC.